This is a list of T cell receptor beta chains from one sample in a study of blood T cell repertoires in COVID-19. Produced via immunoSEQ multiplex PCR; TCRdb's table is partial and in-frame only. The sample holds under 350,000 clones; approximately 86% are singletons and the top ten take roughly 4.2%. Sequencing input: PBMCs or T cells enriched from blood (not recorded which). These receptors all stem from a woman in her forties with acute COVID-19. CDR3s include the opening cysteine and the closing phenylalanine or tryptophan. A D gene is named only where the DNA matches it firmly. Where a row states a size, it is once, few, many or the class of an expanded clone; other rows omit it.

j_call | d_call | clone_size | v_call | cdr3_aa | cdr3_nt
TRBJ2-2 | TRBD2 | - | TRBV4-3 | CASSHYGGGGASADLTGELFF | TGCGCCAGCAGCCACTATGGGGGGGGTGGGGCAAGCGCGGACCTCACCGGGGAGCTGTTTTTT
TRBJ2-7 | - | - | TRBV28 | CASTKGGETYEQYF | TGTGCCAGCACCAAAGGGGGGGAGACCTACGAGCAGTACTTC
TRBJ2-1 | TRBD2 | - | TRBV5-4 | CASSLGTSRDNEQFF | TGTGCCAGCAGCTTAGGGACTAGTCGGGACAATGAGCAGTTCTTC
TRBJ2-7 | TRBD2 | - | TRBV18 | CASSPGTSGVYEQYF | TGTGCCAGCTCACCTGGTACTAGCGGGGTCTACGAGCAGTACTTC
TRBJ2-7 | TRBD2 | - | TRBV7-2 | CASSLKPAGGGNEQYF | TGTGCCAGCAGCTTAAAACCTGCGGGAGGCGGGAACGAGCAGTACTTC
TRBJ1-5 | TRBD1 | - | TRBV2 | CASSIDRGREQPQHF | TGTGCCAGCAGCATAGACAGGGGGCGAGAACAGCCCCAGCATTTT
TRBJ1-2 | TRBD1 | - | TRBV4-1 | CASSQSGGQVYGYTF | TGCGCCAGCAGCCAGTCTGGGGGACAGGTTTATGGCTACACCTTC
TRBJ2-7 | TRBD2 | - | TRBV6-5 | CASNHEGGRYEQYF | TGTGCCAGCAACCATGAAGGCGGGAGGTACGAGCAGTACTTC
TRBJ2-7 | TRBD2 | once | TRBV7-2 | CASSLPREGPNEQYF | TGTGCCAGCTCGCTGCCGCGGGAGGGCCCCAACGAGCAGTACTTC
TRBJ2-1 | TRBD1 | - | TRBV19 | CASSIRGQGAILSYNEQFF | TGTGCCAGTAGTATAAGAGGACAGGGGGCGATTCTCTCCTACAATGAGCAGTTCTTC
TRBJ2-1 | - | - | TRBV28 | CASSFTYEQFF | TGTGCCAGCAGTTTTACATATGAGCAGTTCTTC
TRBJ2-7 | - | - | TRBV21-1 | CASSNGTSGRSGEQYF | TGTGCCAGCAGCAACGGGACTAGCGGGAGATCGGGCGAGCAGTACTTC
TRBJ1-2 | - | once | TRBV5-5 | CASSLQRGYTF | TGTGCCAGCAGCTTGCAACGGGGCTACACCTTC
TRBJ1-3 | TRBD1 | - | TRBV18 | CASSPGTGDTIYF | TGTGCCAGCTCTCCCGGGACAGGGGACACCATATATTTT
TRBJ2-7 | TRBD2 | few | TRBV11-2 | CASSFLRLAGVGGRGEQYF | TGTGCCAGCAGCTTTCTCAGACTAGCGGGAGTCGGTGGGAGGGGCGAGCAGTACTTC
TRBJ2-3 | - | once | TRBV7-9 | CASSLEAGTSTDTQYF | TGTGCCAGCAGCTTAGAGGCAGGGACTAGCACAGATACGCAGTATTTT
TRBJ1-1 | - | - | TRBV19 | CASSIDVGQIAFF | TGTGCCAGTAGTATAGATGTCGGACAGATCGCTTTCTTT
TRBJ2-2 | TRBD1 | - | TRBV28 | CASGLSGTGGTGELFF | TGTGCCAGCGGACTATCCGGGACAGGGGGGACCGGGGAGCTGTTTTTT
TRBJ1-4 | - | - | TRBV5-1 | CASSLIGDVNEKLFF | TGCGCCAGCAGCTTGATCGGAGACGTTAATGAAAAACTGTTTTTT
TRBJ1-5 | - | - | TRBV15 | CATSRERYRGQPQHF | TGTGCCACCAGCAGAGAAAGGTACCGGGGTCAGCCCCAGCATTTT
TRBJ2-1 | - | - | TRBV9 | CASSVADRTGFSGNEQFF | TGTGCCAGCAGCGTAGCCGACAGGACAGGGTTTAGCGGGAATGAGCAGTTCTTC
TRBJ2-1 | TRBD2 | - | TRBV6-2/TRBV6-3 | CASSYSGLAGPSSYNEQFF | TGTGCCAGCAGTTATAGCGGACTAGCGGGACCGAGCTCCTACAATGAGCAGTTCTTC
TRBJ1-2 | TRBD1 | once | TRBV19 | CASSRRDRVTYGYTF | TGTGCCAGTAGTAGACGGGACAGGGTGACCTATGGCTACACCTTC
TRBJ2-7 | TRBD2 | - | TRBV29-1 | CSVGGLAGRGEQYF | TGCAGCGTTGGTGGGTTAGCGGGACGTGGCGAGCAGTACTTC
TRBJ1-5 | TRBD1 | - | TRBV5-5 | CASSWGQAQPQHF | TGTGCCAGCAGCTGGGGACAGGCTCAGCCCCAGCATTTT
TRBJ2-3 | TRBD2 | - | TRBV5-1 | CASSLIGLAGGRGTDTQYF | TGCGCCAGCAGCTTGATTGGACTAGCGGGGGGGCGCGGAACAGATACGCAGTATTTT
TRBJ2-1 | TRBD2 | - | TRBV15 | CATSVAGTNYNEQFF | TGTGCCACCAGCGTAGCGGGGACTAACTACAATGAGCAGTTCTTC
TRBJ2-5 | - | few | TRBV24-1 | CATGSQGRETQYF | TGTGCCACCGGATCCCAGGGGAGAGAGACCCAGTACTTC
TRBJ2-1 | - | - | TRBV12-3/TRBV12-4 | CASSPQVGGEQFF | TGTGCCAGCAGTCCTCAGGTCGGGGGTGAGCAGTTCTTC
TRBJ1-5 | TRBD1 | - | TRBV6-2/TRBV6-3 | CASSWTGGRQPQHF | TGTGCCAGCAGTTGGACAGGGGGCCGACAGCCCCAGCATTTT
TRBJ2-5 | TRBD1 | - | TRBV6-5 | CASSRTGLETQYF | TGTGCCAGCAGCCGGACAGGGTTGGAGACCCAGTACTTC
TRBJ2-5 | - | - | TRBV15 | CATSRGAVQETQYF | TGTGCCACCAGCAGGGGGGCAGTTCAAGAGACCCAGTACTTC
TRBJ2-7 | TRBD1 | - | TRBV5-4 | CASSSGTGASSYEQYF | TGTGCCAGCAGCTCAGGGACAGGCGCAAGCTCCTACGAGCAGTACTTC
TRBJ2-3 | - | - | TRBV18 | CASSPVSGTDTQYF | TGTGCCAGCTCACCCGTTAGCGGCACAGATACGCAGTATTTT
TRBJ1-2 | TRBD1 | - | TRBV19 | CASSRAGGPGYTF | TGTGCCAGTAGTAGGGCAGGGGGCCCCGGCTACACCTTC
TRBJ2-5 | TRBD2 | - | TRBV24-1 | CATSDSGGAQGTQYF | TGTGCCACCAGTGATAGCGGGGGGGCCCAAGGGACCCAGTACTTC
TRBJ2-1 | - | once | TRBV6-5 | CASSFLGSGSYNEQFF | TGTGCCAGCAGTTTCCTCGGCAGCGGGTCCTACAATGAGCAGTTCTTC
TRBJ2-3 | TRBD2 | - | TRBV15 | CAAAGGPLDTQYF | TGTGCCGCGGCGGGAGGGCCCCTAGATACGCAGTATTTT
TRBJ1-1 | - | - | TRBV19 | CASSIFHGNTEAFF | TGTGCCAGTAGTATCTTCCACGGGAACACTGAAGCTTTCTTT
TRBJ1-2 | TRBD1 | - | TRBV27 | CASSLAGTGKGYTF | TGTGCCAGCAGTTTAGCGGGGACAGGGAAGGGCTACACCTTC
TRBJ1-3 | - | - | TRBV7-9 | CASHFLPVETGNTIYF | TGTGCCAGCCACTTCCTCCCGGTCGAAACTGGAAACACCATATATTTT
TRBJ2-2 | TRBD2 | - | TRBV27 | CASSLRFYRLAGVLGELFF | TGTGCCAGCAGTTTACGTTTTTATCGACTAGCGGGAGTTTTGGGGGAGCTGTTTTTT
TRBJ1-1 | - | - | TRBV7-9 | CASSRGLSGSFF | TGTGCCAGCAGCCGCGGACTTTCGGGCTCTTTCTTT
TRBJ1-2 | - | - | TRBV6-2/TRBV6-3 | CASSSSPGQPEGYTF | TGTGCCAGCAGTTCTTCCCCGGGACAACCAGAGGGCTACACCTTC
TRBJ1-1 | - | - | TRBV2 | CASINQGNAEAFF | TGTGCCAGCATCAACCAGGGGAACGCTGAAGCTTTCTTT
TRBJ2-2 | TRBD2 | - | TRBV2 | CASSSDSGLAGVGNTGELFF | TGTGCCAGCAGTTCAGACTCGGGACTAGCGGGAGTTGGGAACACCGGGGAGCTGTTTTTT
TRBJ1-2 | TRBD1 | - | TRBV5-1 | CASSHSLGQGLNGYTF | TGCGCCAGCAGCCATAGCCTGGGACAGGGACTGAATGGCTACACCTTC
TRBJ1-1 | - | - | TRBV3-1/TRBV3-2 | CASSGGPGGTEAFF | TGTGCCAGCAGCGGCGGCCCCGGGGGGACTGAAGCTTTCTTT